This is a list of T cell receptor beta chains from one sample in a study of CD8+CD57+ T cells in acquired aplastic anemia. TCRdb re-called the reads with MiXCR, one entry per CDR3 protein. The sample shows around 500,000 distinct CDR3 sequences, roughly a third of them seen only once. The sample consisted of sorted CD4+, CD8+, or CD8+CD57+ T cells (not recorded which) from PBMCs. Source of these receptors: a human donor with aplastic anemia. CDR3s include the opening cysteine and the closing phenylalanine or tryptophan. Each record gives: clone size, V gene, J gene, D gene, CDR3 DNA, CDR3 protein. The D gene is left open where the match is weak. Clone size, where shown, is once, few, many, or a class for clones that have expanded.

clone_size: .; v_call: TRBV13; j_call: TRBJ2-3; d_call: TRBD1; cdr3_nt: TGTGCCAGCAGCGTTGGACGGTTAAGCGACAGGGCTTACACAGATACGCAGTATTTT; cdr3_aa: CASSVGRLSDRAYTDTQYF
clone_size: .; v_call: TRBV7-6; j_call: TRBJ2-5; d_call: .; cdr3_nt: TGTGCCAGCAGCTTACGCTCGGCGGGACAACAAGAGACCCAGTACTTC; cdr3_aa: CASSLRSAGQQETQYF
clone_size: .; v_call: TRBV10-1; j_call: TRBJ2-2; d_call: TRBD1; cdr3_nt: TGCGCCAGCAGTGAGACCCCCGGGACAGGGGTCACCGGGGAGCTGTTTTTT; cdr3_aa: CASSETPGTGVTGELFF
clone_size: .; v_call: TRBV2; j_call: TRBJ1-2; d_call: .; cdr3_nt: TGTGCCAGCACGCTTGGGGGAGGCTACACCTTC; cdr3_aa: CASTLGGGYTF
clone_size: few; v_call: TRBV3-1; j_call: TRBJ2-1; d_call: .; cdr3_nt: TGTGCCAGCAGCCTAACGGTTACCTACAATGAGCAGTTCTTC; cdr3_aa: CASSLTVTYNEQFF
clone_size: many; v_call: TRBV7-2; j_call: TRBJ2-2; d_call: TRBD2; cdr3_nt: TGTGCCAGCAGCTTAGGCGGGAGGAACACCGGGGAGCTGTTTTTT; cdr3_aa: CASSLGGRNTGELFF
clone_size: .; v_call: TRBV29-1; j_call: TRBJ2-3; d_call: .; cdr3_nt: TGCAGCGTTGACGGAATCTCTCCAGATACGCAGTATTTT; cdr3_aa: CSVDGISPDTQYF
clone_size: .; v_call: TRBV30; j_call: TRBJ1-2; d_call: .; cdr3_nt: TGTGCCGGGCTCTCGGGGGGGCGTTCCGGTGGCTACACCTTC; cdr3_aa: CAGLSGGRSGGYTF
clone_size: many; v_call: TRBV19; j_call: TRBJ1-6; d_call: .; cdr3_nt: TGTGCCAGTGGAGGAAAAATCCTCCACTTT; cdr3_aa: CASGGKILHF
clone_size: many; v_call: TRBV19; j_call: TRBJ1-5; d_call: .; cdr3_nt: TGTGCCAGTAGTACCGGACGGGACACCACGGCCCAGCATTTT; cdr3_aa: CASSTGRDTTAQHF
clone_size: many; v_call: TRBV2; j_call: TRBJ1-5; d_call: .; cdr3_nt: TGTGCCAGCAGTGAGGGCAGGAGAAATCAGCCCCAGCATTTT; cdr3_aa: CASSEGRRNQPQHF
clone_size: .; v_call: TRBV20-1; j_call: TRBJ2-5; d_call: TRBD2; cdr3_nt: TGCAGTGCTAGCGGGGGGGCCGAGACCCAGTACTTC; cdr3_aa: CSASGGAETQYF
clone_size: .; v_call: TRBV7-9; j_call: TRBJ1-1; d_call: .; cdr3_nt: TGTGCCAGCAGTTTAATCGTAGGGGCCGAAGCTTTCTTT; cdr3_aa: CASSLIVGAEAFF
clone_size: .; v_call: TRBV7-2; j_call: TRBJ1-4; d_call: .; cdr3_nt: TGTGCCAGCAGCCCAAGAGGGGGAGAAAGACTGTTTTTT; cdr3_aa: CASSPRGGERLFF
clone_size: .; v_call: TRBV20-1; j_call: TRBJ2-7; d_call: TRBD2; cdr3_nt: TGCAGTGCCTCACATAGGCGGGGGGGGCTCTACGAGCAGTACTTC; cdr3_aa: CSASHRRGGLYEQYF
clone_size: .; v_call: TRBV24-1; j_call: TRBJ2-2; d_call: TRBD1; cdr3_nt: TGTGCCACCAGTGACGGACAGGGGACGAGGGCTGGGGAGCTGTTTTTT; cdr3_aa: CATSDGQGTRAGELFF
clone_size: .; v_call: TRBV20-1; j_call: TRBJ2-5; d_call: .; cdr3_nt: TGCAGTACATCCAGACAGAAAGAGACCCAGTACTTC; cdr3_aa: CSTSRQKETQYF
clone_size: many; v_call: TRBV20-1; j_call: TRBJ2-7; d_call: TRBD2; cdr3_nt: TGCAGTGCTAGCGACCGGACTAGCGGGGGTTACGAGCAGTACTTC; cdr3_aa: CSASDRTSGGYEQYF
clone_size: few; v_call: TRBV20-1; j_call: TRBJ2-1; d_call: TRBD1; cdr3_nt: TGCAGTGCTCACACAGGGGGATCCTACAATGAGCAGTTCTTC; cdr3_aa: CSAHTGGSYNEQFF
clone_size: .; v_call: TRBV7-6; j_call: TRBJ2-1; d_call: .; cdr3_nt: TGTGCCAGCAGAATGGACGTCTATGAGCAGTTCTTC; cdr3_aa: CASRMDVYEQFF
clone_size: .; v_call: TRBV7-2; j_call: TRBJ1-6; d_call: TRBD1; cdr3_nt: TGTGCCAGCAGTCAGTCACAGGGGGAAAATTCACCCCTCCACTTT; cdr3_aa: CASSQSQGENSPLHF
clone_size: few; v_call: TRBV5-1; j_call: TRBJ1-1; d_call: .; cdr3_nt: TGCGCCAGCAGCTCCCGGGCCGAGGGTTGGACCACTGAAGCTCTCTTT; cdr3_aa: CASSSRAEGWTTEALF